This is a list of T cell receptor beta chains from one sample in a study of T cells after yellow fever vaccination. Each CDR3 protein is one row after TCRdb ran MiXCR on the 5' RACE reads. The table includes 140,000 to 150,000 distinct CDR3 sequences, just over 6.5% detected once. Sample: CD4+ T cells sorted from PBMCs, taken 10 days after the yellow fever booster vaccination. The receptor source for this set is a young man who received the YFV17D yellow fever vaccine. Each CDR3 is given with its conserved first and last residue. The D gene is left open where the match is weak. Not all rows give a size; the values are once, few, many and, for expanded clones, a class.

size	D	V	length	J	CDR3	DNA
few	.	TRBV4-1	15	TRBJ1-5	CASSQDPNSIRPQHF	TGCGCCAGCAGCCAAGACCCTAATTCAATCAGGCCCCAGCATTTT
few	.	TRBV19	12	TRBJ2-7	CASSKDNYEQYF	TGTGCCAGTAGTAAGGACAACTACGAGCAGTACTTC
few	TRBD2	TRBV19	16	TRBJ2-3	CASSTGLALSTDTQYF	TGTGCCAGTAGTACGGGACTAGCGCTTAGCACAGATACGCAGTATTTT
many	.	TRBV5-4	15	TRBJ2-1	CASSPGAGTTNEQFF	TGTGCCAGCAGCCCAGGGGCTGGCACTACAAATGAGCAGTTCTTC
many	.	TRBV12-3/TRBV12-4	13	TRBJ1-1	CASRLNTISEAFF	TGTGCCAGCAGGCTCAACACGATTTCTGAAGCTTTCTTT
many	.	TRBV15	13	TRBJ1-2	CATSGSWDHGYTF	TGTGCCACCAGCGGATCGTGGGACCATGGCTACACCTTC
few	TRBD2	TRBV20-1	15	TRBJ2-7	CSAQTSGAETYEQYF	TGCAGTGCACAAACTAGCGGGGCAGAGACCTACGAGCAGTACTTC
many	TRBD2	TRBV20-1	15	TRBJ2-1	CSATPPSGKFDEQFF	TGCAGTGCTACCCCCCCTAGCGGGAAGTTCGATGAGCAGTTCTTC
many	.	TRBV18	13	TRBJ2-7	CASSPGVSREQYF	TGTGCCAGCTCACCGGGGGTCTCGAGGGAGCAGTACTTC
few	.	TRBV20-1	13	TRBJ1-2	CSAPGVFGYGYTF	TGCAGTGCTCCCGGGGTGTTCGGGTATGGCTACACCTTC
many	.	TRBV15	13	TRBJ1-5	CATSRGDPQPQHF	TGTGCCACCAGCAGAGGGGACCCTCAGCCCCAGCATTTT
.	.	TRBV3-1	13	TRBJ2-7	CASSQGRAAEQYF	TGTGCCAGCAGCCAAGGGCGGGCGGCCGAGCAGTACTTC
few	TRBD2	TRBV5-1	16	TRBJ2-1	CASTISGRSSYNEQFF	TGCGCCAGCACCATTAGCGGGAGAAGCTCCTACAATGAGCAGTTCTTC
many	.	TRBV11-2	18	TRBJ2-7	CASSGQGFSGRLPYEQYF	TGTGCCAGCAGCGGACAGGGGTTTAGCGGGAGGTTACCCTACGAGCAGTACTTC
few	TRBD2	TRBV5-1	16	TRBJ2-5	CASSTRLAGGQETQYF	TGCGCCAGCAGCACCCGACTAGCGGGAGGCCAAGAGACCCAGTACTTC
.	.	TRBV7-9	12	TRBJ2-7	CASSARSYEQYF	TGTGCCAGCAGCGCCAGGTCCTACGAGCAGTACTTC
.	.	TRBV7-2	15	TRBJ1-1	CASSPQERGNTEAFF	TGTGCCAGCAGCCCCCAAGAACGAGGAAACACTGAAGCTTTCTTT
many	.	TRBV6-5	17	TRBJ2-6	CASSYSGRSSGANVLTF	TGTGCCAGCAGTTACTCCGGACGGAGCTCTGGGGCCAACGTCCTGACTTTC
many	TRBD1	TRBV20-1	16	TRBJ1-4	CSAPGTGATRREKLFF	TGCAGTGCGCCCGGGACAGGGGCCACGAGGAGAGAAAAACTGTTTTTT
many	.	TRBV6-5	15	TRBJ2-2	CASSYARTNTGELFF	TGTGCCAGCAGTTACGCTCGGACGAACACCGGGGAGCTGTTTTTT
many	.	TRBV12-3/TRBV12-4	12	TRBJ2-5	CASSRTVGTQYF	TGTGCCAGCAGCAGGACTGTGGGGACCCAGTACTTC
many	TRBD2	TRBV7-3	14	TRBJ2-3	CASSISSGTDTQYF	TGTGCCAGCAGCATATCTAGCGGGACAGATACGCAGTATTTT
many	.	TRBV7-9	14	TRBJ2-5	CASNPGADRETQYF	TGTGCCAGCAACCCCGGGGCGGACAGAGAGACCCAGTACTTC
few	TRBD1	TRBV12-3/TRBV12-4	16	TRBJ2-5	CASSSGDRASQETQYF	TGTGCCAGCAGTTCTGGGGACAGGGCCTCCCAAGAGACCCAGTACTTC
few	.	TRBV7-8	15	TRBJ1-5	CASSLAFGGNQPQHF	TGTGCCAGCAGCTTAGCATTCGGTGGCAATCAGCCCCAGCATTTT
many	TRBD2	TRBV4-3	19	TRBJ2-7	CASSQESTSTSGSPYEQYF	TGCGCCAGCAGCCAAGAAAGTACGTCGACTAGCGGGAGTCCCTACGAGCAGTACTTC
.	TRBD1	TRBV5-5	16	TRBJ2-1	CASSVDRGQVYNEQFF	TGTGCCAGCAGCGTAGACCGGGGACAGGTCTACAATGAGCAGTTCTTC
many	TRBD2	TRBV3-1	14	TRBJ2-1	CASSLPREGHEQFF	TGTGCCAGCAGCCTTCCGCGGGAGGGCCATGAGCAGTTCTTC
few	TRBD2	TRBV18	17	TRBJ2-2	CASSPLGLAGVDGELFF	TGTGCCAGCTCACCCCTGGGACTAGCGGGAGTCGACGGGGAGCTGTTTTTT
.	.	TRBV4-2	14	TRBJ2-5	CASSQGGAQETQYF	TGTGCCAGCAGCCAAGGGGGCGCCCAAGAGACCCAGTACTTC
many	.	TRBV7-2	17	TRBJ1-5	CASSQTTGTYSNQPQHF	TGTGCCAGCAGCCAAACGACAGGCACATATAGCAATCAGCCCCAGCATTTT
many	.	TRBV9	13	TRBJ2-1	CASSPGNYNEQFF	TGTGCCAGCAGCCCGGGGAACTACAATGAGCAGTTCTTC
many	.	TRBV5-1	11	TRBJ2-5	CASSLLETQYF	TGTGCCAGCAGCTTATTAGAGACCCAGTACTTC
few	TRBD2	TRBV7-2	15	TRBJ2-1	CASSLSGGAFNEQFF	TGTGCCAGCAGCTTAAGCGGGGGCGCTTTCAATGAGCAGTTCTTC
few	.	TRBV20-1	13	TRBJ1-1	CSASTTTNTEAFF	TGCAGTGCTAGTACTACAACGAACACTGAAGCTTTCTTT
many	.	TRBV5-1	14	TRBJ2-1	CASSLGQHLNEQFF	TGCGCCAGCAGCTTGGGGCAGCACCTCAATGAGCAGTTCTTC
many	.	TRBV18	12	TRBJ1-3	CASSPGKVTIYF	TGTGCCAGCTCACCAGGGAAGGTCACCATATATTTT
few	TRBD1	TRBV18	17	TRBJ1-5	CASSPAAGTGGNQPQHF	TGTGCCAGCTCACCCGCGGCCGGGACAGGTGGCAATCAGCCCCAGCATTTT